Sequencing of this T cell receptor beta chain was carried out in a study of blood T cell repertoires in COVID-19. On the study more broadly: T cells, B-cell-depleted T cells, or PBMCs provided the cDNA or gDNA that served as material.

Original processing methods: Amplification of reference gene primers provided the estimated nucleated cell counts. Only in-frame clones appear in the TCRdb table, and some are missing; sequencing was by immunoSEQ multiplex PCR. V, J and clone size reflect that table, while D and trimming were determined from the DNA. The sample yields over 450,000 clones, roughly 87% seen once. Germline V gene data show CDR1 as SGHNT and CDR2 as YYREEE (reference sequence). This CDR3 is built from 14 residues. Germline trimming cut 5 bases from V and 2 bases from J; bases unmatched to any gene: 5. This receptor was obtained from a man in his late teens or twenties with COVID-19, enrolled during active disease. The chain combines TRBV5-4 with TRBJ1-2; TRBD1 matches at 8 bases. The material sequenced was peripheral blood. Here the CDR3 DNA reads TGTGCCAGCAGTTATGGACAGGGAAACTATGGCTACACCTTC. Its translation: CASSYGQGNYGYTF.